The rows below give T cell receptor beta chains drawn from one sample of a study of blood T cell repertoires in COVID-19. Assay: immunoSEQ multiplex PCR; the TCRdb copy retains only in-frame clones and omits some. Of 90,000 to 120,000 clones listed, roughly 84% are singletons. The sequenced sample was peripheral blood. These receptors all stem from a human donor in a cohort sampled during active COVID-19. CDR3s include the opening cysteine and the closing phenylalanine or tryptophan. A D gene is named only where the DNA matches it firmly. Expanded clones get a size class; other rows say once, few or many, or leave the size out.

TRBV2	TRBJ2-1	-	-	CASSDLASKFF	TGTGCCAGCAGTGATTTGGCTAGCAAGTTCTTC
TRBV2	TRBJ2-2	few	-	CASSVGQGNTGELFF	TGTGCCAGCAGTGTGGGTCAGGGAAACACCGGGGAGCTGTTTTTT
TRBV6-5	TRBJ1-1	-	TRBD1	CASSRPGQGSQEAFF	TGTGCCAGCAGTCGACCCGGACAGGGTTCCCAGGAAGCTTTCTTT
TRBV9	TRBJ2-1	-	TRBD2	CASSVGASGSKFNEQFF	TGTGCCAGCAGCGTAGGGGCTAGCGGGAGCAAGTTCAATGAGCAGTTCTTC
TRBV12-3/TRBV12-4	TRBJ2-5	-	-	CASSLPEETQYF	TGTGCCAGCAGTTTACCGGAAGAGACCCAGTACTTC
TRBV19	TRBJ2-2	-	-	CASNEGANTGELFF	TGTGCCAGTAACGAGGGGGCGAACACCGGGGAGCTGTTTTTT
TRBV6-5	TRBJ1-1	-	-	CASNSGGRVTEAFF	TGTGCCAGCAATAGCGGGGGACGAGTTACTGAAGCTTTCTTT
TRBV3-1/TRBV3-2	TRBJ1-6	-	TRBD1	CASSQLRQGWTDSPLHF	TGTGCCAGCAGCCAACTCCGACAGGGATGGACAGATTCACCCCTCCACTTT
TRBV6-6	TRBJ2-3	-	TRBD1	CASSSSGGVDTQYF	TGTGCCAGCAGTTCTTCAGGGGGAGTGGATACGCAGTATTTT
TRBV7-9	TRBJ2-2	-	-	CASSLSGANTGELFF	TGTGCCAGCAGCCTTAGCGGCGCGAACACCGGGGAGCTGTTTTTT
TRBV7-2	TRBJ1-5	-	-	CASSRGMDSQPQHF	TGTGCCAGCAGCCGCGGGATGGACTCTCAGCCCCAGCATTTT
TRBV2	TRBJ2-3	-	TRBD1	CASSEAGQGFTDTQYF	TGTGCCAGCAGTGAAGCGGGACAGGGGTTCACAGATACGCAGTATTTT
TRBV5-6	TRBJ1-2	-	-	CASSFLNRVDGYTF	TGTGCCAGCAGCTTTTTAAACAGGGTTGATGGCTACACCTTC
TRBV5-6	TRBJ2-1	-	TRBD2	CASSMGMGGYNEQFF	TGTGCCAGCAGCATGGGTATGGGAGGGTACAATGAGCAGTTCTTC
TRBV13	TRBJ2-1	-	TRBD2	CASSIRTSGILSSYNEQFF	TGTGCCAGCAGCATCCGGACTAGCGGGATATTAAGCTCCTACAATGAGCAGTTCTTC
TRBV12-3/TRBV12-4	TRBJ1-2	-	TRBD1	CASSTYRGEGYTF	TGTGCCAGCAGCACGTACAGGGGGGAGGGCTACACCTTC
TRBV5-1	TRBJ2-3	-	TRBD1	CASSLTGGGSDTQYF	TGCGCCAGCAGCTTAACAGGGGGTGGGTCAGATACGCAGTATTTT
TRBV13	TRBJ1-2	once	TRBD1	CASSLGGGAGGYTF	TGTGCCAGCAGCTTAGGAGGGGGCGCAGGTGGCTACACCTTC
TRBV3-1/TRBV3-2	TRBJ1-4	-	-	CASSQRKTGTVNEKLFF	TGTGCCAGCAGCCAGAGGAAAACCGGGACTGTGAATGAAAAACTGTTTTTT
TRBV4-3	TRBJ1-6	once	-	CASSQKQYNSPLHF	TGCGCCAGCAGCCAAAAACAGTATAATTCACCCCTCCACTTT
TRBV19	TRBJ2-2	few	-	CASRTDLITGELFF	TGTGCCAGTAGGACGGACTTGATCACCGGGGAGCTGTTTTTT
TRBV30	TRBJ2-6	-	-	CAWSVFEGANVLTF	TGTGCCTGGAGTGTATTTGAGGGGGCCAACGTCCTGACTTTC
TRBV7-9	TRBJ2-7	-	TRBD1	CASSPWTGPLSYEQYF	TGTGCCAGCAGCCCATGGACAGGACCTCTCTCCTACGAGCAGTACTTC
TRBV28	TRBJ2-1	-	TRBD1	CASSHRGTDEQFF	TGTGCCAGCAGCCACAGGGGAACGGATGAGCAGTTCTTC
TRBV5-1	TRBJ1-2	-	-	CASSLDSRPGEKYGYTF	TGCGCCAGCAGCTTGGATTCCCGCCCAGGGGAAAAATATGGCTACACCTTC
TRBV9	TRBJ2-5	-	-	CASSPSGETQYF	TGTGCCAGCAGCCCAAGCGGAGAGACCCAGTACTTC
TRBV7-2	TRBJ2-2	-	TRBD2	CASSPNWGLAGAGGELFF	TGTGCCAGCAGCCCTAACTGGGGACTAGCGGGAGCTGGCGGGGAGCTGTTTTTT
TRBV7-2	TRBJ2-1	-	-	CASSNPTLGGEQFF	TGTGCCAGCAGCAACCCAACCCTGGGGGGTGAGCAGTTCTTC
TRBV19	TRBJ2-7	-	TRBD2	CASSVIAGASYEQYF	TGTGCCAGTAGTGTTATAGCGGGGGCCTCCTACGAGCAGTACTTC
TRBV5-1	TRBJ2-7	-	-	CASSSVGAGVSYEQYF	TGCGCCAGCAGCTCCGTGGGGGCGGGAGTGTCCTACGAGCAGTACTTC
TRBV5-1	TRBJ2-1	-	TRBD2	CASSLAGLAGGPDNEQFF	TGCGCCAGCAGCTTGGCAGGACTAGCGGGAGGGCCGGACAATGAGCAGTTCTTC
TRBV7-3	TRBJ2-5	-	TRBD2	CASSPWASGQETQYF	TGTGCCAGCAGCCCTTGGGCTAGCGGCCAAGAGACCCAGTACTTC
TRBV6-2/TRBV6-3	TRBJ2-1	-	-	CASSYASDVEIF	TGTGCCAGCAGTTACGCTAGCGATGTCGAGATCTTC
TRBV3-1/TRBV3-2	TRBJ2-7	-	TRBD2	CASSQPSGKSYEQYF	TGTGCCAGCAGCCAACCAAGCGGGAAAAGCTACGAGCAGTACTTC
TRBV18	TRBJ1-6	-	-	CASSPPGSSYNSPLHF	TGTGCCAGCTCACCACCGGGGAGCTCCTATAATTCACCCCTCCACTTT
TRBV2	TRBJ2-1	few	-	CASSENRQVYNEQFF	TGTGCCAGCAGCGAAAACCGACAGGTATACAATGAGCAGTTCTTC
TRBV10-3	TRBJ1-2	-	TRBD1	CAILYGTGAGYTF	TGTGCCATCCTTTATGGGACAGGGGCTGGCTACACCTTC
TRBV10-3	TRBJ2-3	-	-	CAISDRGTTDTQYF	TGTGCCATCAGTGACCGGGGGACCACAGATACGCAGTATTTT
TRBV7-2	TRBJ2-3	-	-	CASSPLHGRVDTQYF	TGTGCCAGCAGCCCCCTGCACGGGAGAGTGGATACGCAGTATTTT